A selection of T cell receptor beta chains follows, all from one sample in a study of ipilimumab plus nivolumab after autologous stem cell transplantation. Sequenced by immunoSEQ multiplex PCR; TCRdb stores in-frame clones only, minus some. The table records around 21,000 clones, over 65% of them present only once. This sample comprised PBMCs, obtained in a trial of ipilimumab plus nivolumab as post-transplant consolidation. The receptors were gathered from a male donor with diffuse large B-cell lymphoma. CDR3s leave out the opening cysteine and the closing phenylalanine or tryptophan. Fields, in order: V gene, CDR3 protein.

>TRBV5-5
ASSYSLNNEQF
>TRBV9
ASSVVGYGELF
>TRBV7-2
ASSLVPDRRNTEAF
>TRBV9
ASSVRGSGTAPGEQY
>TRBV4-2
ASSQGGEEIQY
>TRBV6-1
ASSDGDSNQPQH
>TRBV19
ASSVLAGGAQETQY
>TRBV7-2
ASSLELAGGIDTQY
>TRBV18
ASSPSVNSYEQY
>TRBV7-9
ASSRERSSYNEQF
>TRBV4-1
ASRSVLPKNTDTQY
>TRBV6-5
ASSKGRVRAGELF
>TRBV6-1
ASSDRGTSGGKNYNEQF
>TRBV6-1
ASHQRGIYEQY
>TRBV7-9
ASSLGDASSYEQY
>TRBV20-1
SVGSDYGYT
>TRBV11-2
ASYHEGQGSYNEQF
>TRBV6-5
ASSYTGIGYT
>TRBV18
ASSPERGALTDTQY
>TRBV4-2
ASSQKVRELISGANVLT
>TRBV7-2
ASSLSREIYGDNEKLF
>TRBV19
ASRPSGGLYNSPLH
>TRBV28
ASNPGTFGNTIY
>TRBV15
ATVRTVGAQY
>TRBV2
ASSSFIDKNIQY
>TRBV19
ASSIRGPPAVQPQH
>TRBV28
ASSPDRDGSTNEKLF
>TRBV13
ASSLGQGKGQPQH
>TRBV4-1
ASSQPRSSYEQY
>TRBV4-2
ASAGGAGQPQH
>TRBV11-2
ASSRPGLAEQY
>TRBV28
ASSPPGERVYEQY
>TRBV2
ASSDTSGGANEQY
>TRBV7-9
ASSLQTGEFRGYT
>TRBV25-1
ASSTTRGANVLT
>TRBV4-3
ASSQLNLWDTEAF
>TRBV2
ASKEGDRAGNTIY
>TRBV18
ASSSGQGASYGYT
>TRBV30
AWSGQIGNTIY
>TRBV5-1
ASSLDVGNTIY
>TRBV30
AWSVLGIGAQPQH
>TRBV10-3
AISAPGYTSYEQY
>TRBV20-1
SAIHKRSQY
>TRBV21-1
ASSKGRPTTDTQY
>TRBV6-1
ASSELVGRNNSPLH